The 10 T cell receptor beta chains presented below share a single source sample, sequenced in a study of T cell changes during pregnancy in multiple sclerosis. Only in-frame clones appear in the TCRdb table, and some are missing; sequencing was by immunoSEQ multiplex PCR. This table holds about 23,000 clones, about 88% found once. The specimen comprised CD4+ T cells from peripheral blood mononuclear cells, sampled in the first trimester of pregnancy. The receptors shown here come from a female donor in good health, enrolled as a control in a pregnancy study.

This chain links TRBV18 with TRBJ2-2; D ambiguous. Germline loops: CDR1 KGHSH, CDR2 LQKENI. Trimming left V 0 bases short and J 1 base short, with 6 bases between. This CDR3 has 15 amino acids. CDR3 sequence: CASSPPRGNTGELFF. CDR3 in DNA: TGTGCCAGCTCACCACCGCGCGGGAACACCGGGGAGCTGTTTTTT.

The CDR3 protein is CASSEAWDRAAYGYTF. In DNA, the CDR3 is TGTGCCAGCAGCGAGGCCTGGGACAGGGCCGCCTATGGCTACACCTTC. The chain combines TRBV5-6 with TRBJ1-2, with TRBD1 identical over 9 bases. The V gene's germline CDR1 is SGHDT and CDR2 YYEEEE. V shed 4 bases and J 4 bases; nucleotides not matched to a gene: 11. The length of the CDR3 is 16 residues.

Only a few counts were recorded for this clone. The V gene is TRBV7-2, the J gene TRBJ1-1; D unresolved. Germline CDR1 SGHTA, CDR2 FQGNSA. CDR3 length: 14 amino acids. V was shortened by 4 bases and J by 1 base, with 10 bases between the two germline ends. The CDR3 reads CASSSEQKNTEAFF. CDR3 coding DNA: TGTGCCAGCAGCTCAGAACAGAAGAACACTGAAGCTTTCTTT.

This chain connects TRBV27 to TRBJ2-7; TRBD1 aligns across 8 bases. The CDR3 sequence is 13 residues long. Germline CDR1 reads MNHEY; CDR2 reads SMNVEV (reference sequence). Trimming at V came to 8 bases and at J to 2 bases, leaving 5 bases not matched to a gene. CDR3 in amino acids: CASVRQGTYEQYF. The CDR3 region has the DNA TGTGCCAGCGTGCGACAGGGGACCTACGAGCAGTACTTC.

The genes are TRBV7-9 and TRBJ1-3; 8 bases agree with TRBD1. The V gene's germline CDR1 is SEHNR and CDR2 FQNEAQ (reference sequence). The CDR3 runs to 15 residues. Trimming at V came to 4 bases and at J to 1 base, leaving 3 bases not matched to a gene. This CDR3 reads CASSSDRVSGNTIYF. The CDR3 coding sequence is TGTGCCAGCAGCTCGGACAGGGTTTCTGGAAACACCATATATTTT.

The CDR3 nucleotides read TGTGCTAGTGGTTTGCCCCCCCTCGGGGAGACCCAGTACTTC. Translated, it gives CASGLPPLGETQYF. V gene TRBV12-5 combines with J gene TRBJ2-5; D is unclear. Looked up from germline, CDR1 is LGHNT and CDR2 is FRNRAP. This CDR3 region has 14 residues. V lost 2 bases and J 5 bases, leaving 12 bases between the germline ends.

This chain uses TRBV27 with TRBJ1-5; a weak D match, TRBD1 (6 bases). Germline V gene lookup returns CDR1 MNHEY and CDR2 SMNVEV (reference sequence). The germline V and J ends were trimmed by 3 bases and 2 bases, with 11 bases remaining between them. This CDR3 spans 15 amino acids. The CDR3 is CASSFTGTGNQPQHF. The CDR3 nucleotides are TGTGCCAGCAGTTTTACAGGGACGGGCAATCAGCCCCAGCATTTT.

By share, this clone counts as medium-sized. The chain is built from TRBV5-4 and TRBJ1-1; TRBD1 agrees at 9 bases. This CDR3 contains 16 residues. Germline V gives CDR1 SGHNT, CDR2 YYREEE (reference sequence). V lost 4 bases and J lost 5; bases outside the gene matches: 12. The CDR3 sequence: CASSTRQGGLGTEAFF. CDR3 in DNA: TGTGCCAGCAGCACCCGACAGGGGGGTTTGGGAACTGAAGCTTTCTTT.

The V call is TRBV11-2, the J call TRBJ2-2, with 10 bases lining up with TRBD2. The trim removed 7 bases at V and 7 bases at J, leaving 12 bases unmatched. The V gene's germline CDR1 is SGHAT and CDR2 FQNNGV. The CDR3 sequence is 16 residues long. As DNA, the CDR3 is TGTGCCAGCACCAACCATCTAGCGGGGGCGGGCGGGGAGCTGTTTTTT. It specifies CASTNHLAGAGGELFF.

The chain employs TRBV18 and TRBJ2-3, with 8 bases lining up with TRBD1. The CDR3 is 15 residues long. Germline trimming cut 3 bases from V and 0 bases from J; bases unmatched to any gene: 2. Germline V lookup: CDR1 KGHSH, CDR2 LQKENI. CDR3 loop: CASSPDRVSTDTQYF. Here the CDR3 DNA reads TGTGCCAGCTCACCGGACAGGGTGAGCACAGATACGCAGTATTTT. Full variable domain (missing parts from reference TRBV18 and TRBJ2-3): NAGVMQNPRHLVRRRGQEARLRCSPMKGHSHVYWYRQLPEEGLKFMVYLQKENIIDESGMPKERFSAEFPKEGPSILRIQQVVRGDSAAYFCASSPDRVSTDTQYFGPGTRLTVL.